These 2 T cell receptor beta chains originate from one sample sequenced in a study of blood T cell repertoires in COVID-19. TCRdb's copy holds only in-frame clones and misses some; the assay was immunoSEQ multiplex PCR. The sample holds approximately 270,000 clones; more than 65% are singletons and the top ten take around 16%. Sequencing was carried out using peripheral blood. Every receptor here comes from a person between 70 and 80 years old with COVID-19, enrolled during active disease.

The CDR3 nucleotides read TGTGCCAGCAGTTTTGCGGGGGGGATAGAGACCCAGTACTTC. As protein: CASSFAGGIETQYF. The chain carries TRBV27 and TRBJ2-5, with 9 bases that match TRBD2. CDR1 MNHEY and CDR2 SMNVEV come from the germline V gene (reference sequence). The CDR3 loop spans 14 amino acids. V trimming: 3 bases; J trimming: 4 bases; junction bases outside the gene matches: 3.

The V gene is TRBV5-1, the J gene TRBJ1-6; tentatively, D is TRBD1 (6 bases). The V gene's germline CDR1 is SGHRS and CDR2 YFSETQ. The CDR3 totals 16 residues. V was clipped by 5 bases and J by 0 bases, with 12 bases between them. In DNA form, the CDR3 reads TGCGCCAGCAGACACGGACAGAGCTCCTATAATTCACCCCTCCACTTT. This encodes CASRHGQSSYNSPLHF. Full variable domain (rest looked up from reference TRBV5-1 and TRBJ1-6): KAGVTQTPRYLIKTRGQQVTLSCSPISGHRSVSWYQQTPGQGLQFLFEYFSETQRNKGNFPGRFSGRQFSNSRSEMNVSTLELGDSALYLCASRHGQSSYNSPLHFGNGTRLTVT.